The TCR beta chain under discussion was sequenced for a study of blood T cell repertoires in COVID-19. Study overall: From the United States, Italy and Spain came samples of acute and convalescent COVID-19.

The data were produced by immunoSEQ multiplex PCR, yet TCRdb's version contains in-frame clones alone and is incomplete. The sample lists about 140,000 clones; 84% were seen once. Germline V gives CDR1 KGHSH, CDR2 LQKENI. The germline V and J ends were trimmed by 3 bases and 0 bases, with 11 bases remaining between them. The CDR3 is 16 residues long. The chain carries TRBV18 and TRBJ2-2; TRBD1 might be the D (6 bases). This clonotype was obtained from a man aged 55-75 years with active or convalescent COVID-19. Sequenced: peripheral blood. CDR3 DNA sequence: TGTGCCAGCTCACCCCTGGACAGCACGAACACCGGGGAGCTGTTTTTT. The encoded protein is CASSPLDSTNTGELFF. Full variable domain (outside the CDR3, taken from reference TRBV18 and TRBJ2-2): NAGVMQNPRHLVRRRGQEARLRCSPMKGHSHVYWYRQLPEEGLKFMVYLQKENIIDESGMPKERFSAEFPKEGPSILRIQQVVRGDSAAYFCASSPLDSTNTGELFFGEGSRLTVL.